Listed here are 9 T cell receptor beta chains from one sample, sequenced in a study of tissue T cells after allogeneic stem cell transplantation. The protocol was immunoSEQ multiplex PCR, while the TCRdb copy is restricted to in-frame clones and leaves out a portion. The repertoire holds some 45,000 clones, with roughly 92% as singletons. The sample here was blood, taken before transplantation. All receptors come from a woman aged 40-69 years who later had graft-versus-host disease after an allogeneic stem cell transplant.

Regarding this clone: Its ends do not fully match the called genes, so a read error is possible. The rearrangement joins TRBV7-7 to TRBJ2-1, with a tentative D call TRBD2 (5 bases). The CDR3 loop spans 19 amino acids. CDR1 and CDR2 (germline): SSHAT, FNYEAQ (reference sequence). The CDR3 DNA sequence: TGTGCTAGCACCTTAACGAAAGGAGCGGCGGGCAGCTCCTACAATGAGCAGTTCTTC. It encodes CASTLTKGAAGSSYNEQFF.

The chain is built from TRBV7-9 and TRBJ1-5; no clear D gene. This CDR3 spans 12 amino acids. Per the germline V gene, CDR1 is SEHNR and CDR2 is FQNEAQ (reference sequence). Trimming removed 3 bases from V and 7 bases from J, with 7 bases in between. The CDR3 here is CASSFNEQPQHF. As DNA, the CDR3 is TGTGCCAGCAGCTTCAATGAGCAGCCCCAGCATTTT.

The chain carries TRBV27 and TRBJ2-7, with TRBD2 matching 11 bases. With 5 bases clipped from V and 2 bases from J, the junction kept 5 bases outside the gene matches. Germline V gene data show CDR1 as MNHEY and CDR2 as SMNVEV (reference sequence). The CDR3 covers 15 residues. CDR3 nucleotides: TGTGCCAGCAGTACAACTAGCGGGAGACCCTACGAGCAGTACTTC. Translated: CASSTTSGRPYEQYF.

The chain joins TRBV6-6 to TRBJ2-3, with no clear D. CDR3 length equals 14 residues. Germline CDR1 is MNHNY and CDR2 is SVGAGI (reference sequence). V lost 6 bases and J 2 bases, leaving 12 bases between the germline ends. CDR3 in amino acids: CASRNGVTTDTQYF. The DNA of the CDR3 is TGTGCCAGCAGAAACGGAGTTACCACAGATACGCAGTATTTT.

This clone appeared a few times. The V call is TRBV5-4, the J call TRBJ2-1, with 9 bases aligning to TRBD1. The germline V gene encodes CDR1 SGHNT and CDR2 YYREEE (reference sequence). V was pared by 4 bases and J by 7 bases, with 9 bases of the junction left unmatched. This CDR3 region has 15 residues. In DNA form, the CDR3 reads TGTGCCAGCAGCCCAGACAGGGGGGTTGGAAATGAGCAGTTCTTC. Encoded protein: CASSPDRGVGNEQFF.

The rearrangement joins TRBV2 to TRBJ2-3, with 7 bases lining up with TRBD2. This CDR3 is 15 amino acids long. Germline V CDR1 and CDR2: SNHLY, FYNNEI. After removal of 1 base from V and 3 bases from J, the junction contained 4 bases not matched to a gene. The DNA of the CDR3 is TGTGCCAGCAGTGAAGGGACTAGGAAGACAGATACGCAGTATTTT. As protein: CASSEGTRKTDTQYF.

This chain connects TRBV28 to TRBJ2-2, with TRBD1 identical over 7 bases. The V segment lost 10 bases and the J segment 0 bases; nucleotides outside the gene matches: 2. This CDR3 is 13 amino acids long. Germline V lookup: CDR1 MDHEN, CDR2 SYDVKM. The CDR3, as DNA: TGTGCCACCGGGACAGCGAACACCGGGGAGCTGTTTTTT. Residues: CATGTANTGELFF.

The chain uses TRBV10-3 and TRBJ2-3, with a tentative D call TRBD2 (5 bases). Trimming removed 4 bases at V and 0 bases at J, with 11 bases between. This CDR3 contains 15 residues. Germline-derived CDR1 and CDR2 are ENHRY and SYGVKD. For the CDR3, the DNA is TGTGCCATCAGTGCAGAGGGAGCTAGCACAGATACGCAGTATTTT. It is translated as CAISAEGASTDTQYF.

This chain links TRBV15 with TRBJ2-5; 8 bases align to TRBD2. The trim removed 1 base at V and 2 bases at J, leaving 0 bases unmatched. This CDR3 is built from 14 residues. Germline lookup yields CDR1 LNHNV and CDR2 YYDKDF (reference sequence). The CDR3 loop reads CATSRGGRQETQYF. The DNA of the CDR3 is TGTGCCACCAGCAGAGGCGGGAGGCAAGAGACCCAGTACTTC.